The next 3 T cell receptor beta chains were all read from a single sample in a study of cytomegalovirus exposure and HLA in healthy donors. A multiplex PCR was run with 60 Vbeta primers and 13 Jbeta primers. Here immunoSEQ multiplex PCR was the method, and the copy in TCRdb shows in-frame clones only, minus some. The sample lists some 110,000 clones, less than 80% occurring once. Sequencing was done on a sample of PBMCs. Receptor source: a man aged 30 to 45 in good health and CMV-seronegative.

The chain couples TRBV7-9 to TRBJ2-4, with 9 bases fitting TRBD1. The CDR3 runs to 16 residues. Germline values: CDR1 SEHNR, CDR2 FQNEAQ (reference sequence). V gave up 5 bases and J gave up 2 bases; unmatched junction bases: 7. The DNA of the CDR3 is TGTGCCAGCAGCGCGCCGGGACAGGGTACCAAAAACATTCAGTACTTC. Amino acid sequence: CASSAPGQGTKNIQYF. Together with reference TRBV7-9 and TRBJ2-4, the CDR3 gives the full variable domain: DTGVSQNPRHKITKRGQNVTFRCDPISEHNRLYWYRQTLGQGPEFLTYFQNEAQLEKSRLLSDRFSAERPKGSFSTLEIQRTEQGDSAMYLCASSAPGQGTKNIQYFGAGTRLSVL.

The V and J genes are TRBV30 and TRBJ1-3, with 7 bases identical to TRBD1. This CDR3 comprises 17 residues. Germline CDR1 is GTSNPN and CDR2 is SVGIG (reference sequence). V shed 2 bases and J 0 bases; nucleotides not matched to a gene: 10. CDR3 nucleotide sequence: TGTGCCTGGAGTCAGCCGGGACAGCTAATCTCTGGAAACACCATATATTTT. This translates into CAWSQPGQLISGNTIYF.

CDR3 loop: CASREQGANEQYF. The DNA of the CDR3 is TGTGCCAGCAGAGAGCAGGGGGCGAACGAGCAGTACTTC. The chain uses TRBV6-6 and TRBJ2-7; TRBD1 aligns across 8 bases. Trimming removed 6 bases from V and 5 bases from J; junction bases left unmatched: 6. Germline CDR1 MNHNY, CDR2 SVGAGI (reference sequence). The CDR3 has 13 residues.